This TCR beta chain was documented in a study of T cell responses to AZD1222 COVID-19 vaccine. The CDR3 consists of 13 residues. Trimming stripped 8 bases from V and 4 bases from J, with 9 bases between. The germline V gene has CDR1 LGHDT and CDR2 YNNKEL (reference sequence). Data came from immunoSEQ multiplex PCR; TCRdb stores just in-frame clones and leaves some out. The sample has some 100,000 clones; approximately 90% are singletons. On this clone: Its antigen is not identified.

Regarding the study as a whole: Rises in breadth and depth of Spike-specific TCRs came after two AZD1222 doses.

The gene calls are TRBV3-1 (or the pseudogene TRBV3-2) and TRBJ2-6; D not resolved. The sequence came from an adult who received the AZD1222 COVID-19 vaccine. The specimen comprised peripheral blood, sampled 28 days after the second AZD1222 dose. In DNA form, the CDR3 reads TGTGCCAGCGGGTCTTCCGGGGCCAACGTCCTGACTTTC. It is translated as CASGSSGANVLTF.